This record covers a single T cell receptor (beta chain). Its target is not known. Using immunoSEQ multiplex PCR, the repertoire was profiled, and TCRdb retains in-frame clones only, with some absent. The table records tens of thousands of clones, 70% to 85% of them present only once. This record belongs to a study of vaccination effects on CD4 cells after COVID-19. CD4+ T cells specific for antigen were expanded with viral peptide pools by the ViraFEST assay before sequencing. Following a roughly 9-day culture, CD4+ T cells were purified. Participants received two doses of either the BNT162b2 or mRNA-1273 vaccine. Vaccinated participants had no history of SARS-CoV-2 infection and tested negative for nucleocapsid antibodies. Germline loops: CDR1 SGHVS, CDR2 FQNEAQ. The trim removed 6 bases at V and 5 bases at J, leaving 12 bases unmatched. The CDR3 is 18 amino acids.

Here the sequenced sample was CD4+ T cells from PBMCs cultured with HCoV-NL63 spike peptides, taken after COVID-19 vaccination. The V and J genes are TRBV7-8 and TRBJ2-5, with 16 bases aligning to TRBD2. The sequence derives from a human donor who received a COVID-19 vaccine. Some clones in this sample may be carry-over from other donors' samples. CDR3 in amino acids: CASRTPGLAGGVLETQYF. As DNA, the CDR3 is TGTGCCAGCAGAACGCCGGGACTAGCGGGGGGGGTATTGGAGACCCAGTACTTC.